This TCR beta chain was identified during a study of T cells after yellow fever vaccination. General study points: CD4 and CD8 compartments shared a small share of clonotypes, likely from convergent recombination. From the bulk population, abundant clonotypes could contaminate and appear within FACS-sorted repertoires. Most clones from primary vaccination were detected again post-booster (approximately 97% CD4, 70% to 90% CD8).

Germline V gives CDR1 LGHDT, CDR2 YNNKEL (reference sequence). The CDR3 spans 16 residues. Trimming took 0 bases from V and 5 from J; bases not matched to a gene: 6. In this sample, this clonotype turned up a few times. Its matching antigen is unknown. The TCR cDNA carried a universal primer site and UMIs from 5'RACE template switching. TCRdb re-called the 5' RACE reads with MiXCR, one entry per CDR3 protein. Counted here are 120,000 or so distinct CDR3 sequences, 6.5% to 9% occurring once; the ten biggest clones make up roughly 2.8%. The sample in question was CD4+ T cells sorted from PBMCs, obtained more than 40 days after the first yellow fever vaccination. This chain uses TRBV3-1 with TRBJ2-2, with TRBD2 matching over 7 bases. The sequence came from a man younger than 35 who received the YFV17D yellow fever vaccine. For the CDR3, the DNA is TGTGCCAGCAGCCAAGAGAGGTCGCGGGAGACCGGGGAGCTGTTTTTT. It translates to CASSQERSRETGELFF. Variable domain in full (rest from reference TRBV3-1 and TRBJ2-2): DTAVSQTPKYLVTQMGNDKSIKCEQNLGHDTMYWYKQDSKKFLKIMFSYNNKELIINETVPNRFSPKSPDKAHLNLHINSLELGDSAVYFCASSQERSRETGELFFGEGSRLTVL.